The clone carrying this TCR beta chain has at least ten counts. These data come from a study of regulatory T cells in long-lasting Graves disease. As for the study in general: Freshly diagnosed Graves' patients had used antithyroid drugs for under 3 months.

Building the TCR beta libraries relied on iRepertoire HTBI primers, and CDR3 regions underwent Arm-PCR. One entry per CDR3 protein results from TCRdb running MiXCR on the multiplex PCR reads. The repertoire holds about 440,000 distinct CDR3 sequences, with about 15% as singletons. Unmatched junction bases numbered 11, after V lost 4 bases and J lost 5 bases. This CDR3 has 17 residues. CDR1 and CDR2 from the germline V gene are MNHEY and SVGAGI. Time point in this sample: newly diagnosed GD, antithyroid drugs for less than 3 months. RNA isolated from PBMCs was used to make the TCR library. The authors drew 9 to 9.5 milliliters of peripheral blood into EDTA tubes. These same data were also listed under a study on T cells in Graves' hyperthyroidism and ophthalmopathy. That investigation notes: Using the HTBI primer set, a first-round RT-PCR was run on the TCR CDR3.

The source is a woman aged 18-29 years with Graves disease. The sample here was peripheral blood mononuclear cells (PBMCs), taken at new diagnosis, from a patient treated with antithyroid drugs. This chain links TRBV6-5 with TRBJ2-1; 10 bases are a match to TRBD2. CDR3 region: CASSSLWTSGLNNEQFF. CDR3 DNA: TGTGCCAGCAGTTCGCTCTGGACTAGCGGCCTCAACAATGAGCAGTTCTTC.